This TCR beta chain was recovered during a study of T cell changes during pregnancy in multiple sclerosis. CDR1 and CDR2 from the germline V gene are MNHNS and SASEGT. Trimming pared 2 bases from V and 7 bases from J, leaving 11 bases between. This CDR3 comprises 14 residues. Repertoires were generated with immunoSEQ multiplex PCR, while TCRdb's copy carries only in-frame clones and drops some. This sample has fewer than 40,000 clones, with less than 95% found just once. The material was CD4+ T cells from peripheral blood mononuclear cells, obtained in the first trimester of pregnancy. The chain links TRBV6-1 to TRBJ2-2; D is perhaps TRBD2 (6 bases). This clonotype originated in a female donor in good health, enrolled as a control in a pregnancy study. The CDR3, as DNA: TGTGCCAGCAGTGAACTTCGGGGGATCGGGGAGCTGTTTTTT. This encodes CASSELRGIGELFF.